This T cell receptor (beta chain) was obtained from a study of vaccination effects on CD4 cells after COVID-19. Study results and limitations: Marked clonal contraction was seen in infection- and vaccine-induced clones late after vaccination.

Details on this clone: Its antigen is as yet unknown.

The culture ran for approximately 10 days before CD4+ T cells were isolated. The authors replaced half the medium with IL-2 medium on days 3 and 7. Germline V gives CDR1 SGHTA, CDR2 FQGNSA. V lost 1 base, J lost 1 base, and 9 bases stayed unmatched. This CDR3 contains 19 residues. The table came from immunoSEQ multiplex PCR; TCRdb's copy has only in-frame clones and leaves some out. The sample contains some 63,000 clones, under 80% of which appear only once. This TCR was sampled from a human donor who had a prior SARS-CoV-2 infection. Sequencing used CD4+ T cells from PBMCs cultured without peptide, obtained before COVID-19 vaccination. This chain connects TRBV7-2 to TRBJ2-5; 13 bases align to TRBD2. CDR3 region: CASSLGLTSGRPLQETQYF. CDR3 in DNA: TGTGCCAGCAGCTTAGGTTTGACTAGCGGGAGGCCCCTCCAAGAGACCCAGTACTTC.